Sequencing of this T cell receptor beta chain was carried out in a study of monozygotic twins with inflammatory bowel disease. Concerning this clonotype itself: What it recognizes is unknown.

Germline CDR1 LGHDT, CDR2 YNNKEL (reference sequence). This CDR3 region has 13 residues. UMIs bearing a 6-nucleotide sample barcode were added through template switching. TCRdb reanalyzed the 5' RACE reads, giving one entry per CDR3 protein sequence and no DNA. In total, the table holds a few hundred thousand distinct CDR3 sequences. Study-wide results and limits: Researchers report that IBD patients shared fewer clonotypes with others than healthy twins, especially amid disease activity. Distinct T cell subtypes could not be told apart.

Every donor provided one blood sample measuring roughly 2.4 ml. Sequencing input: blood. This receptor was obtained from a human donor with ulcerative colitis or Crohn's disease, or a healthy co-twin of an affected twin (not recorded which). The chain combines TRBV3-1 with TRBJ2-5. The CDR3 here is CASSFGWQETQYF.